These 32 T cell receptor beta chains share one sample of origin, sequenced in a study of cytomegalovirus exposure and HLA in healthy donors listed by TCRdb under 2017. Library preparation employed the immunoSEQ multiplex PCR assay. For the multiplex PCR, a mixture combining 60 forward primers for TCR Vbeta segments and 13 reverse primers for TCR Jbeta segments was used. In its TCRdb copy, this immuneACCESS table keeps in-frame sequences only and misses some clones. Where compared with another copy, unresolved V genes explain less than half of these, and the others have no known cause. The sample table contains about 220,000 clones; only one count was recorded for about 75% of them. Of the sample, approximately 1.8% falls within the top ten clones. Sequenced sample: PBMCs. These receptors originate from a male donor in good health and CMV-seronegative.

The chain is built from TRBV9 and TRBJ2-2, with D perhaps matching TRBD1 (5 bases). Germline values: CDR1 SGDLS, CDR2 YYNGEE. The CDR3 loop spans 14 amino acids. Trimming removed 5 bases at V and 0 bases at J, with 8 bases between. The CDR3 loop reads CASSGHANTGELFF. CDR3 sequence (DNA): TGTGCCAGCAGTGGACACGCGAACACCGGGGAGCTGTTTTTT.

The chain has TRBV29-1 and TRBJ2-1; weak D call: TRBD1 (5 bases). The V end lost 6 bases, the J end lost 3 bases, and 18 bases lay between the germline ends. The CDR3 sequence is 15 residues long. The germline gives CDR1 SQVTM, CDR2 ANQGSEA. The CDR3 here is CSVPTPQGLYNEQFF. CDR3 nucleotides: TGCAGCGTGCCTACCCCCCAGGGCCTCTACAATGAGCAGTTCTTC.

J is TRBJ1-5 and V is TRBV7-8, with 8 bases matching TRBD1. Germline CDR1 and CDR2: SGHVS and FQNEAQ. Trimming removed 8 bases from V and 4 bases from J; junction bases left unmatched: 10. This CDR3 has 15 amino acids. CDR3 residues: CASANQGARNQPQHF. In nucleotides, the CDR3 is TGTGCCAGCGCAAATCAGGGGGCGCGGAATCAGCCCCAGCATTTT.

The chain recombines TRBV7-3 with TRBJ2-1, with unresolved D. Between the trimmed V and J ends, which lost 5 bases and 8 bases, there was a span of 19 bases. The CDR3 loop spans 15 amino acids. CDR1 and CDR2 (germline): SGHTA, FQGTGA. This CDR3 reads CASSLNRVASDEQFF. DNA for the CDR3: TGTGCCAGCAGCCTAAACCGGGTTGCCAGCGATGAGCAGTTCTTC.

This rearrangement joins TRBV9 to TRBJ2-3, with TRBD2 matching over 7 bases. The CDR3 is made up of 15 amino acids. With V trimmed by 3 bases and J by 2 bases, 6 bases remained unmatched. Germline-derived CDR1 and CDR2 are SGDLS and YYNGEE. The CDR3 DNA reads as TGTGCCAGCAGCGCGCAAAGCGGGGCCACAGATACGCAGTATTTT. Encoded protein: CASSAQSGATDTQYF.

This chain connects TRBV4-1 to TRBJ1-6; 7 bases align to TRBD1. There are 14 residues in the CDR3. CDR1 and CDR2 from the germline V gene are MGHRA and YSYEKL. With V trimmed by 2 bases and J by 11 bases, 6 bases remained unmatched. CDR3 coding DNA: TGCGCCAGCAGCCAACAATCCAGGGGGACACCCCTCCACTTT. Residues: CASSQQSRGTPLHF.

The chain uses TRBV4-2 and TRBJ2-2, with TRBD2 identical over 8 bases. This CDR3 region has 15 residues. The V gene's germline CDR1 is LGHNA and CDR2 YNFKEQ. V shed 0 bases and J 6 bases; nucleotides not matched to a gene: 3. The CDR3: CASSQEGLGPGELFF. The CDR3, as DNA: TGTGCCAGCAGCCAAGAGGGACTAGGGCCCGGGGAGCTGTTTTTT.

V is TRBV18 and J is TRBJ1-1; D possibly corresponds to TRBD1 (6 bases). The CDR3 extends over 13 amino acids. Between the trimmed V and J ends, which lost 1 base and 8 bases, there was a span of 11 bases. The germline CDR1 and CDR2 sequences are KGHSH and LQKENI. The CDR3 loop reads CASSPRAGDEAFF. In DNA, the CDR3 is TGTGCCAGCTCACCACGGGCAGGGGACGAAGCTTTCTTT.

This clone was observed a handful of times. The chain combines TRBV6-1 with TRBJ1-2; D is perhaps TRBD1 (5 bases). The V and J ends lost 1 base and 5 bases respectively, with 11 bases between them. The CDR3 is 14 residues long. The germline V gene has CDR1 MNHNS and CDR2 SASEGT. Written as DNA, the CDR3 is TGTGCCAGCAGTGAAGTTAACAGGTCGTATGGCTACACCTTC. It encodes CASSEVNRSYGYTF.

V is TRBV19 and J is TRBJ1-5; TRBD1 aligns across 12 bases. The CDR3 runs to 16 residues. Germline-derived CDR1 and CDR2 are LNHDA and SQIVND (reference sequence). V was clipped by 9 bases and J by 7 bases; unmatched bases: 13. CDR3 in amino acids: CASRDRDRGLGQPQHF. The CDR3 coding sequence is TGTGCCAGCCGCGACCGGGACAGGGGGCTTGGGCAGCCCCAGCATTTT.

The chain couples TRBV27 to TRBJ2-5; tentative D call: TRBD1 (7 bases). V was trimmed by 6 bases and J by 5 bases, leaving 22 bases between them. The V gene's germline CDR1 is MNHEY and CDR2 SMNVEV (reference sequence). The CDR3 runs to 16 residues. CDR3 sequence reads: CASSTQPEGAGETQYF. The CDR3 DNA is TGTGCCAGCAGCACCCAACCGGAGGGGGCAGGGGAGACCCAGTACTTC.

The chain carries TRBV7-9 and TRBJ2-4; 9 positions match TRBD1. Germline-derived CDR1 and CDR2 are SEHNR and FQNEAQ (reference sequence). V lost 0 bases, J lost 4 bases, and 4 bases stayed unmatched. This CDR3 comprises 16 residues. Here the CDR3 DNA reads TGTGCCAGCAGCTTAGCGGGCGGGACAGGGAAAAACATTCAGTACTTC. Protein: CASSLAGGTGKNIQYF.

This clone was found a few times. The genes are TRBV27 and TRBJ1-1, with no clear D. Germline CDR1 and CDR2: MNHEY and SMNVEV (reference sequence). V lost 4 bases and J 1 base, leaving 4 bases between the germline ends. The CDR3 loop spans 12 amino acids. The CDR3 sequence: CASSSGNTEAFF. Here the CDR3 DNA reads TGTGCCAGCAGTTCAGGGAACACTGAAGCTTTCTTT.

The chain has TRBV7-6 and TRBJ2-3; D gene ambiguous. Per the germline V gene, CDR1 is SGHVS and CDR2 is FNYEAQ. CDR3 size: 16 residues. The V gene lost 6 bases and the J gene lost 0 bases, with 16 bases spanning the gap. This CDR3 reads CASRLHGSSSTDTQYF. Written as DNA, the CDR3 is TGTGCCAGCAGACTCCACGGTTCCTCTAGCACAGATACGCAGTATTTT.

J is TRBJ1-4 and V is TRBV2, with a tentative D call TRBD1 (6 bases). Germline V gene data show CDR1 as SNHLY and CDR2 as FYNNEI. Trimming shortened V by 4 bases and J by 3 bases, and 9 bases separated the two germline ends. CDR3 size: 14 residues. CDR3 sequence reads: CASSGGGPNEKLFF. In DNA, the CDR3 is TGTGCCAGCAGTGGCGGGGGGCCTAATGAAAAACTGTTTTTT.

CDR3 in amino acids: CASRPTGAGELFF. Here the CDR3 DNA reads TGTGCCAGCAGACCGACAGGGGCCGGGGAGCTGTTTTTT. The chain joins TRBV6-4 to TRBJ2-2, with 8 bases that match TRBD1. The CDR3 extends over 13 amino acids. CDR1 is MRHNA, CDR2 SNTAGT, per germline. The V and J ends lost 6 bases and 6 bases, in that order; junction bases with no gene match: 3.

This clone showed up just a few times. The CDR3, as DNA: TGTGCCAGCTCTGGCAACAGCAACACTGAAGCTTTCTTT. Translated: CASSGNSNTEAFF. The genes are TRBV18 and TRBJ1-1, with D hard to call. The length of the CDR3 is 13 residues. The V end was cut by 6 bases, the J end by 2 bases, with 10 bases between. Germline V gives CDR1 KGHSH, CDR2 LQKENI.

The V gene is TRBV7-9, the J gene TRBJ1-4; D unresolved. Trimming pared 5 bases from V and 0 bases from J, leaving 7 bases between. The CDR3 has 14 residues. CDR1 SEHNR and CDR2 FQNEAQ come from the germline V gene (reference sequence). The CDR3 region has the DNA TGTGCCAGCAGCCAGTTTACAACTAATGAAAAACTGTTTTTT. This gives the protein CASSQFTTNEKLFF.

The gene calls are TRBV15 and TRBJ1-4; 9 bases line up with TRBD1. CDR1 LNHNV and CDR2 YYDKDF come from the germline V gene (reference sequence). This CDR3 region has 16 residues. Trimming cost V 7 bases and J 6 bases; bases outside gene matches: 12. CDR3 coding DNA: TGTGCCACCATCAATGTCTATAGGACAGGGGATGAAAAACTGTTTTTT. It yields the protein CATINVYRTGDEKLFF. Together with reference TRBV15 and TRBJ1-4, the CDR3 gives the full variable domain: DAMVIQNPRYQVTQFGKPVTLSCSQTLNHNVMYWYQQKSSQAPKLLFHYYDKDFNNEADTPDNFQSRRPNTSFCFLDIRSPGLGDTAMYLCATINVYRTGDEKLFFGSGTQLSVL.

This chain links TRBV5-1 with TRBJ1-4; TRBD1 might be the D (5 bases). The CDR3 covers 12 residues. Germline V lookup: CDR1 SGHRS, CDR2 YFSETQ. With 4 bases removed from V and 8 bases from J, the gap between germline ends came to 9 bases. The CDR3 loop reads CASSDGGEKLFF. Here the CDR3 DNA reads TGCGCCAGCAGCGACGGGGGAGAAAAACTGTTTTTT.

This clone was counted only a few times. V usage is TRBV6-4 and J usage is TRBJ2-2; a weak D match, TRBD1 (6 bases). The V end was cut by 2 bases, the J end by 4 bases, with 11 bases between. From germline, CDR1 is MRHNA and CDR2 SNTAGT. The CDR3 is made up of 15 amino acids. This CDR3 is CASSDPDRSTGELFF. The CDR3 nucleotides read TGTGCCAGCAGTGACCCCGACAGGAGCACCGGGGAGCTGTTTTTT.

This chain connects TRBV10-3 to TRBJ2-3, with D perhaps matching TRBD1 (6 bases). The V end was cut by 9 bases, the J end by 2 bases, with 12 bases between. The CDR3 has 13 residues. Germline V gene sequence: CDR1 ENHRY, CDR2 SYGVKD. The chain's CDR3 is CAINRDPTDTQYF. CDR3 coding DNA: TGTGCCATAAACAGGGACCCCACAGATACGCAGTATTTT.

The gene calls are TRBV28 and TRBJ1-4; D uncertain. The CDR3 covers 14 residues. Germline V gene data show CDR1 as MDHEN and CDR2 as SYDVKM. The V gene lost 3 bases and the J gene lost 4 bases, with 9 bases spanning the gap. In DNA form, the CDR3 reads TGTGCCAGCAGTTTGAGGCAGTTTAATGAAAAACTGTTTTTT. Translating gives CASSLRQFNEKLFF.

The rearrangement links TRBV7-8 to TRBJ1-4; 7 nucleotides match TRBD1. V lost 1 base, J lost 7 bases, and 3 bases stayed unmatched. The germline CDR1 and CDR2 sequences are SGHVS and FQNEAQ. The CDR3 covers 14 residues. The CDR3 nucleotides read TGTGCCAGCAGCTTAGTGGCAGGGGGTGAAAAACTGTTTTTT. Its translation is CASSLVAGGEKLFF.

The genes are TRBV30 and TRBJ1-2, with TRBD1 as a possible D gene (6 bases). The V gene lost 2 bases and the J gene lost 7 bases, with 17 bases spanning the gap. The germline gives CDR1 GTSNPN, CDR2 SVGIG (reference sequence). The CDR3 loop spans 14 amino acids. The CDR3 loop reads CAWSSRGGARGYTF. CDR3 nucleotides: TGTGCCTGGAGTTCCCGGGGGGGGGCGCGTGGCTACACCTTC.

V usage is TRBV11-3 and J usage is TRBJ2-3; maybe TRBD2 (6 bases). V dropped 1 base and J dropped 1 base, with 15 bases sitting between them. Germline CDR1 SGHNT, CDR2 YENEEA. This CDR3 has 17 amino acids. The CDR3 nucleotides are TGTGCCAGCAGCTTAGGTCGTCGGGAGACAGGCACAGATACGCAGTATTTT. This sequence encodes CASSLGRRETGTDTQYF.

This clone occurred many times. The chain employs TRBV7-3 and TRBJ2-1; 14 positions match TRBD2. Losses at the gene ends were 0 bases for V and 7 bases for J; bases not matched to a gene: 5. The CDR3 contains 17 residues. Germline CDR1 is SGHTA and CDR2 is FQGTGA. This CDR3 reads CASSLTLGLAGVNEQFF. CDR3 coding DNA: TGTGCCAGCAGCTTAACGTTGGGACTAGCGGGAGTGAATGAGCAGTTCTTC.

The rearrangement links TRBV5-6 to TRBJ2-3; TRBD2 might be the D (7 bases). Germline loops: CDR1 SGHDT, CDR2 YYEEEE. This CDR3 spans 16 amino acids. Trimming removed 3 bases at V and 3 bases at J, with 17 bases between. CDR3 amino acids: CASSYPPRGGTDTQYF. The CDR3 DNA reads TGTGCCAGCAGCTACCCCCCGAGGGGGGGAACAGATACGCAGTATTTT. Combining the CDR3 with reference TRBV5-6 and TRBJ2-3 gives the whole variable domain DAGVTQSPTHLIKTRGQQVTLRCSPKSGHDTVSWYQQALGQGPQFIFQYYEEEERQRGNFPDRFSGHQFPNYSSELNVNALLLGDSALYLCASSYPPRGGTDTQYFGPGTRLTVL.

V is TRBV5-5 and J is TRBJ1-5, with 7 bases lining up with TRBD1. CDR3 length: 16 residues. Trimming took 4 bases from V and 0 from J; bases not matched to a gene: 7. In germline, CDR1 is SGHKS, CDR2 YYEKEE (reference sequence). CDR3 nucleotides: TGTGCCAGCAGCCCCGGGACAGTTTATAGCAATCAGCCCCAGCATTTT. It translates to CASSPGTVYSNQPQHF.

The chain recombines TRBV9 with TRBJ2-5; 10 bases agree with TRBD2. J gave up 2 bases and V 4 bases, and 8 bases lay outside the gene matches. The germline CDR1 and CDR2 sequences are SGDLS and YYNGEE. The CDR3 spans 16 residues. CDR3 residues: CASSQLAGGLQETQYF. The CDR3 region has the DNA TGTGCCAGCAGCCAATTAGCGGGGGGACTGCAAGAGACCCAGTACTTC.

The chain carries TRBV6-4 and TRBJ2-6; D remains ambiguous. Germline-derived CDR1 and CDR2 are MRHNA and SNTAGT. The CDR3 runs 15 residues. The V end was cut by 0 bases, the J end by 1 base, with 4 bases between. CDR3 protein: CASSDSYSGANVLTF. CDR3 in DNA: TGTGCCAGCAGTGACTCTTATTCTGGGGCCAACGTCCTGACTTTC.

The DNA of the CDR3 is TGCGCCAGCAGCTTGGGGGGGCTAGCGGGGGGCACAGATACGCAGTATTTT. It is translated as CASSLGGLAGGTDTQYF. The chain has TRBV5-1 and TRBJ2-3, with TRBD2 matching over 10 bases. The CDR3 is 17 residues long. Germline V lookup: CDR1 SGHRS, CDR2 YFSETQ. V gave up 0 bases and J gave up 1 base; unmatched junction bases: 5.